This T cell receptor beta chain was observed in a study of cytomegalovirus exposure and HLA in healthy donors. Notes on the study in general: TCR beta sequences numbering 15,000 to 20,000 were associated with HLA alleles at 0.05 false discovery rate in a later analysis. Serostatus for CMV was the only available immune exposure information. Roughly uniform sequencing depth across donors was assumed, possibly incorrectly. Later analysis identified a missense DCLRE1C variant that was linked to TCR beta V- and J-gene trimming.

The CDR3 runs to 16 residues. The V gene lost 3 bases and the J gene lost 0 bases, with 12 bases spanning the gap. Germline-derived CDR1 and CDR2 are LNHNV and YYDKDF (reference sequence). PCR used 60 Vbeta primers and 13 Jbeta primers. Some clones are missing from TCRdb's copy, which holds only in-frame ones; the method was immunoSEQ multiplex PCR. The sample consists of under 200,000 clones, 82% of them appearing once. A word on this clone: Antigen specificity is unknown.

The sequenced sample was PBMCs. The chain links TRBV15 to TRBJ1-5; D ambiguous. The clonotype comes from a girl aged 10 to 17 in good health and CMV-seropositive. In nucleotides, the CDR3 is TGTGCCACCAGCAGCGGGATCAGAAATAGCAATCAGCCCCAGCATTTT. Its translation: CATSSGIRNSNQPQHF.